Many counts were recorded for the clone carrying this T cell receptor (beta chain). Its antigen remains unidentified. The data were obtained in a study of molecular identifiers for immune sequencing clone quantification. Study-level background: Five portions were made in replicates from RNA of 20,000 or 100,000 naive CD8 cells, and four underwent sequencing.

Study outcomes and limitations: Under 1% of molecules in naive cells, but over 97% of effector molecules, belonged to clones above 20 RNA copies.

V lost 0 bases and J lost 2, with 16 bases in between. Germline V CDR1 and CDR2: MGHRA, YSYEKL. The CDR3 covers 17 residues. TCRdb reprocessed the PCR reads via MiXCR and lists one record per CDR3 protein. The sample has 550,000 to 750,000 distinct CDR3 sequences, roughly 21% seen once; the top ten hold roughly 0.9%. This sequence was found in a human donor in good health. Some libraries in this study had Jurkat cell RNA spiked in. Material for sequencing was naive CD8+ T cells from blood, with Jurkat cell RNA spiked in. Subset noted: FACS-sorted CD8+CD4-CCR7+CD45RA+ naive T cells. The V and J genes are TRBV4-1 and TRBJ2-5; no definite D call. CDR3 nucleotides: TGCGCCAGCAGCCAAGATAAGACGTCTGGAGCACAAGAGACCCAGTACTTC. Translation: CASSQDKTSGAQETQYF.